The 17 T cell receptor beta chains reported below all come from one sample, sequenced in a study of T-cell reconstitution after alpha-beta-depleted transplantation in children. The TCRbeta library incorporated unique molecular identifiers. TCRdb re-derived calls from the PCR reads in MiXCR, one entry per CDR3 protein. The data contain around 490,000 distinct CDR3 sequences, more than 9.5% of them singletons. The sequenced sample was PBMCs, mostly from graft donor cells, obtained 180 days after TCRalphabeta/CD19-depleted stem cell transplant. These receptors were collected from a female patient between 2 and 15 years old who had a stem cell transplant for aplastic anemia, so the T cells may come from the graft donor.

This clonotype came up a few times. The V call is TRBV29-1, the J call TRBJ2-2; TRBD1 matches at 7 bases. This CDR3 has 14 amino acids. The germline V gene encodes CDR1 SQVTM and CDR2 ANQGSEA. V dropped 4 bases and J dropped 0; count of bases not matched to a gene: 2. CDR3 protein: CSVAGTANTGELFF. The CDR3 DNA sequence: TGCAGCGTTGCCGGGACAGCGAACACCGGGGAGCTGTTTTTT.

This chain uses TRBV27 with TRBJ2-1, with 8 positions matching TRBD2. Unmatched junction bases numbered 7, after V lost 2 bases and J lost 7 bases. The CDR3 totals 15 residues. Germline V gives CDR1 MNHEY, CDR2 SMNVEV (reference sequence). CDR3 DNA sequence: TGTGCCAGCAGTTTAGGGGTAGCGGGATTAAATGAGCAGTTCTTC. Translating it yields CASSLGVAGLNEQFF.

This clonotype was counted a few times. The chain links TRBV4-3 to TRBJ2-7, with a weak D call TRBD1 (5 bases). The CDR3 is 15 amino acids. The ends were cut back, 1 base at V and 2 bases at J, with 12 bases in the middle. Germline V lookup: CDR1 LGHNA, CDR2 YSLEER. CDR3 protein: CASSQVPRATYEQYF. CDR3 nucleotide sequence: TGCGCCAGCAGCCAAGTCCCCAGGGCCACCTACGAGCAGTACTTC.

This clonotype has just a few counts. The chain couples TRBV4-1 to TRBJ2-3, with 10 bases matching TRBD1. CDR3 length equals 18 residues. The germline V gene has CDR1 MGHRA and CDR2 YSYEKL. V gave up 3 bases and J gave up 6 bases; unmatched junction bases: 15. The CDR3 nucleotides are TGCGCCAGCAGCCAGGACCCCACCGGGACAGGGGACGACGATACGCAGTATTTT. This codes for CASSQDPTGTGDDDTQYF.

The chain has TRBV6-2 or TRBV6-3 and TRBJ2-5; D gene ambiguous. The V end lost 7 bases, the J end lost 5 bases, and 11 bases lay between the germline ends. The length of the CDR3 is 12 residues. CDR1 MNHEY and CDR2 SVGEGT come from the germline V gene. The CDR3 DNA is TGTGCCAGCAAAGGGTGGTGGGAGACCCAGTACTTC. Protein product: CASKGWWETQYF.

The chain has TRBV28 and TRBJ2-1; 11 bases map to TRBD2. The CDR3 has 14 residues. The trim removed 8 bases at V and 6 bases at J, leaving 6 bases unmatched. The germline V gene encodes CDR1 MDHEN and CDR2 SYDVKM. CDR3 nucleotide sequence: TGTGCCAGCGGGGAACTAGCGGGAGCCAATGAGCAGTTCTTC. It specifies CASGELAGANEQFF.

The CDR3 DNA sequence: TGCAGTGCTAGAGAGGGCGGGAGAGCTGGTAGCTACGAGCAGTACTTC. Protein: CSAREGGRAGSYEQYF. This chain links TRBV20-1 with TRBJ2-7; 7 positions agree with TRBD2. This CDR3 has 16 residues. Germline lookup yields CDR1 DFQATT and CDR2 SNEGSKA (reference sequence). The junction had 11 bases not matched to a gene; V was cut back by 0 bases and J by 3 bases.

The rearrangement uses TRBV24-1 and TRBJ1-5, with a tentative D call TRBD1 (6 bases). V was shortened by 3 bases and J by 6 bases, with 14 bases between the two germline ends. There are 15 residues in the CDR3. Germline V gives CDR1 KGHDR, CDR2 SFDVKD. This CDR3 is CATSDRQDGLQPQHF. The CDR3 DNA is TGTGCCACCAGTGATAGACAGGATGGACTTCAGCCCCAGCATTTT.

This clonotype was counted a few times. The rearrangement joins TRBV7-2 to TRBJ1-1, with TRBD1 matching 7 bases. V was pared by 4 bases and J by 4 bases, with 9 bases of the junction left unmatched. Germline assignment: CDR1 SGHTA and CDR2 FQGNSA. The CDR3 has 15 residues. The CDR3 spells CASSSVGGLGTEAFF. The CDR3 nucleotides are TGTGCCAGCAGCTCCGTAGGGGGCTTGGGCACTGAAGCTTTCTTT.

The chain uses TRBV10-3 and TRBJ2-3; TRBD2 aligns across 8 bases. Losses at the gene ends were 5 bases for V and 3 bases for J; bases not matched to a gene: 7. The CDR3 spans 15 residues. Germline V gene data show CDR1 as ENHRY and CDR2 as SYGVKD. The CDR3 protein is CAISQSGSETDTQYF. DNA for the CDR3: TGTGCCATCAGTCAGAGCGGGAGTGAGACAGATACGCAGTATTTT.

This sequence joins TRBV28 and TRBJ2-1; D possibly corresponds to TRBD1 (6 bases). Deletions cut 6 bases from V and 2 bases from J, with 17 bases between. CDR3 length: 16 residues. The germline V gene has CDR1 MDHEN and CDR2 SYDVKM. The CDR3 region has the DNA TGTGCCAGCAGCTACCTCCGGGACAACCCCTACAATGAGCAGTTCTTC. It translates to CASSYLRDNPYNEQFF.

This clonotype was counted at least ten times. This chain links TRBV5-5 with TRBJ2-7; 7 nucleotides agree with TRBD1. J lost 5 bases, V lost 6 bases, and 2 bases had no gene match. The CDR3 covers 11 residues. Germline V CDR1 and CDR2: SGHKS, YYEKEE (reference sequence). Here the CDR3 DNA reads TGTGCCAGCAACAGGGGCCACGAGCAGTACTTC. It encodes CASNRGHEQYF.

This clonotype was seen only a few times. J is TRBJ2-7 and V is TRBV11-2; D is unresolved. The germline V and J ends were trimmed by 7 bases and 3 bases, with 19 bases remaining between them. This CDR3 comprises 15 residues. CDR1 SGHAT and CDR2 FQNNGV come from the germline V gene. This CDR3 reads CASTLYHLPHYEQYF. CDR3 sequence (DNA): TGTGCCAGCACCCTATACCACCTACCCCACTACGAGCAGTACTTC.

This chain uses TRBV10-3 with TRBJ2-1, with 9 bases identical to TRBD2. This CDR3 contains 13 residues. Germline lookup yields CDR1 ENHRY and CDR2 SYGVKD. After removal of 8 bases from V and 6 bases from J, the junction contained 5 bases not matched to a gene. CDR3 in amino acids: CAIAGTSSNEQFF. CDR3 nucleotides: TGTGCCATCGCCGGGACTAGCAGCAATGAGCAGTTCTTC.

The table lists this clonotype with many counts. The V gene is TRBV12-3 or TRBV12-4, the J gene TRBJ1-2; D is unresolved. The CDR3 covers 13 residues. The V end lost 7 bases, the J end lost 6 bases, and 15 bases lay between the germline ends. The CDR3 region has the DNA TGTGCCAGCACCCCGGAAGTTCTTCATGGCTACACCTTC. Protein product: CASTPEVLHGYTF.

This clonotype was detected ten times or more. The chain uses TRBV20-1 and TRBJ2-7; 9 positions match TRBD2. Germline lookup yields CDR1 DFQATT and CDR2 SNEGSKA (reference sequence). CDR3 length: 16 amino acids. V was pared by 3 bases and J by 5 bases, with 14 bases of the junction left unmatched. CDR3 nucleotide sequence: TGCAGTGCTAGGACGGTTTCTAGCGGGATTTTGAACGAGCAGTACTTC. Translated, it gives CSARTVSSGILNEQYF.

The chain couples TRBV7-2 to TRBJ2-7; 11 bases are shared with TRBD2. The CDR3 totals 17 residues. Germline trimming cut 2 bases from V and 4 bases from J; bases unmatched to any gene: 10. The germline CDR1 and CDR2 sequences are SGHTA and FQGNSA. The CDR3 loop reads CASSLNGRLAGRYEQYF. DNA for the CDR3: TGTGCCAGCAGCTTAAACGGGAGACTAGCGGGAAGGTACGAGCAGTACTTC. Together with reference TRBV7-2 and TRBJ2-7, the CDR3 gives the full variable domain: GAGVSQSPSNKVTEKGKDVELRCDPISGHTALYWYRQSLGQGLEFLIYFQGNSAPDKSGLPSDRFSAERTGGSVSTLTIQRTQQEDSAVYLCASSLNGRLAGRYEQYFGPGTRLTVT.